This TCR beta chain was profiled in a study of beta chain features in type 1 diabetes. This CDR3 has 17 amino acids. With 2 bases clipped from V and 5 bases from J, the junction kept 10 bases outside the gene matches. Germline lookup yields CDR1 SGHTA and CDR2 FQGNSA. Reverse transcribing all isolated RNA meant expressed TCRB transcripts were sequenced. Assay used: immunoSEQ multiplex PCR; TCRdb lists only in-frame clones, some missing. Of roughly 14,000 clones listed, roughly 40% are singletons. The sequencing sample was made of stem cell memory CD4+ T cells from blood. V gene TRBV7-2 combines with J gene TRBJ2-3, with TRBD2 matching over 10 bases. This TCR came from a woman between 35 and 50 years old in good health. CDR3 in DNA: TGTGCCAGCAGCTTAAGTAGACAGCGGGGGGGCCAAGATACGCAGTATTTT. This sequence encodes CASSLSRQRGGQDTQYF.